This TCR beta chain was identified in a study of T cell responses to AZD1222 COVID-19 vaccine (dated by TCRdb to about 2021). In terms of the full investigation: AZD1222 recipients with second doses at about 4 weeks or about 12 weeks were pooled, because spike-specific TCR depth and breadth did not differ between schedules. Trial participants were enrolled into age subgroups of 18-55, 56-69 and 70-plus years, which contained about 150, 27 and 61 TCR-sequenced participants, respectively. A total of 233 trial participants underwent TCR sequencing, of whom 200 to 220 had received two doses of AZD1222 and around 25 had received two doses of the MenACWY control vaccine. Overall study outcomes, separate from this receptor: Epitopes outside the regions mutated in the B.1.351 and B.1.1.7 variants were reportedly recognized by nearly half of the unique spike-specific TCRs. The 56-69-year group was small, and its depth increase did not reach significance, likely because of low power. Participants were mostly white British and included more females than males, and it was suggested by the authors that clonal diversity may have been underestimated. Spike-specific TCR breadth and depth rose significantly after two AZD1222 doses compared with day 0 and with MenACWY recipients. Because no day 14 peak-response samples were available, the repertoires could be characterized only after the peak T cell response. Only a handful of AZD1222 recipients were SARS-CoV-2 seropositive at baseline, limiting conclusions about previously exposed vaccinees. CD4 TCRs associated with the vaccine covered the entire spike protein, and the dominant responses were in regions 160-218 and 743-854.

To note about this clone: This receptor's antigen is unknown. No much larger clone is present one base from it, and per-base qualities are unavailable.

The time point label on this specimen signifies: baseline before first vaccination. Vaccinee samples were obtained from the UK trials COV001 and COV002, which included a single-blind randomized controlled phase 2/3 trial of AZD1222 (ChAdOx1 nCoV-19) in healthy adults. For TCRbeta chain sequencing, PBMC samples were collected from trial participants at day 0 and at day 28 after the second dose. The CDR3 regions of human TCRbeta chains were analyzed by immunosequencing. In the authors' own workflow: TCRs in the repertoires were compared against a reference library of SARS-CoV-2-specific TCRs that had been generated with the MIRA antigen-specificity platform. Breadth meant the fraction of unique TCRs that were SARS-CoV-2-associated, whereas depth meant the fraction of total T cells that were SARS-CoV-2-associated. Using the MIRA data, each spike-specific TCR was mapped to the spike region that the TCR reacts to and placed in a CD4 or CD8 class. Log10-transformed breadth and depth values were compared by one-way ANOVA with Sidak's multiple comparisons tests. The table was pulled from immuneACCESS by TCRdb, which kept in-frame rearrangements only. Such tables lose some clones; where checked, under half of the loss comes from unresolved V genes, and the rest has no known cause. V, J and clone size reflect that table, while D and trimming were determined from the DNA. The sample table records approximately 110,000 clones; around 88% of these occur just once. The ten top clones hold 4% to 6% of the sample.

The sequence derives from an adult in good health. This material consisted of peripheral blood, taken on day 0 of AZD1222 vaccination.

The nucleotide sequence reads TGTGCCAGCAGCTCGATAGCAGGGGGAGTTAGCAATCAGCCCCAGCATTTT. Translation gives CASSSIAGGVSNQPQHF. The chain is assembled from TRBV7-8 and TRBJ1-5; TRBD1 agrees with 7 junctional bases. The germline V gene sets CDR1 to SGHVS and CDR2 to FQNEAQ. V is pruned by 4 bases and J by 0 bases, leaving 9 bases of the junction without a gene match. The CDR3 starts with the cysteine, ends with the phenylalanine, and has 17 residues. Only the CDR3 portion is preserved as DNA: 51 bases, with reading frame beginning at the first base.